This T cell receptor beta chain originates from a study of radiotherapy plus CTLA-4 blockade in lung cancer. About the study: Disease control was achieved by 31% of patients, and objective responses by over 15%. Study-wide points: Radiotherapy was combined with ipilimumab, and tumor-derived TCR clones then expanded in blood. With interferon-beta, early dynamics of blood T cell clones were reported to best predict response.

The germline CDR1 and CDR2 sequences are SGHTA and FQGNSA. V lost 5 bases to trimming and J lost 1 base, with 15 bases between them. The CDR3 is 16 residues long. Here immunoSEQ multiplex PCR was the method, and the copy in TCRdb shows in-frame clones only, minus some. The sample lists approximately 41,000 clones; 75% were seen once. Turning to this clone: Antigen: not known.

Receiving focal radiation plus CTLA-4 blockade with ipilimumab were patients who had chemo-refractory metastatic non-small-cell lung cancer. This chain links TRBV7-2 with TRBJ1-3; D uncertain. This sequence was found in a human donor with non-small cell lung cancer who had stable disease on radiotherapy plus ipilimumab. This specimen was peripheral blood, taken from a patient treated with radiotherapy plus ipilimumab. As DNA, the CDR3 is TGTGCCAGCAGCCCCTTCGGGGTAAGGTCTGGAAACACCATATATTTT. It codes for CASSPFGVRSGNTIYF.